This TCR beta chain is drawn from a study of T-cell memory formation after mild COVID-19. Study summary: TCR clusters largely stayed donor specific.

Germline-derived CDR1 and CDR2 are LGHNA and YSLEER. The length of the CDR3 is 13 residues. Trimming removed 0 bases at V and 10 bases at J, with 12 bases between. It was 5'RACE with constant-segment primers that produced the TCR alpha and TCR beta cDNA libraries, which carried sample barcodes and UMIs. MiXCR was run by TCRdb on the 5' RACE reads, yielding one entry per CDR3 protein. The table records approximately 190,000 distinct CDR3 sequences, about 17% of them present only once. This sequence was found in an adult woman who had mild COVID-19 (a few samples of this study predate the infection). Cell type and time point are not known. Source material: PBMCs or a T cell subset sorted from them (not recorded which). The chain recombines TRBV4-3 with TRBJ1-1, with a weak D call TRBD1 (5 bases). DNA of the CDR3: TGCGCCAGCAGCCAAGATTTCGGGGCCGCAGCTTTCTTT. Protein product: CASSQDFGAAAFF.